This TCR beta chain was captured by sequencing in a study of blood T cell repertoires in COVID-19. The table came from immunoSEQ multiplex PCR; TCRdb's copy has only in-frame clones and leaves some out. The profile shows around 160,000 clones, 80% to 85% of them singletons. Adults between roughly 18 and 89 years of age took part from some 25 US areas. The TCR comes from a woman in her fifties or sixties who had been exposed to COVID-19. Sequenced sample: PBMCs or T cells enriched from blood (not recorded which).

The CDR3 region has the DNA TGTGCCAGTAGTTCTCGGGCAGGGGCCGGCTACACCTTC. It encodes CASSSRAGAGYTF. The chain uses TRBV19 and TRBJ1-2; D possibly corresponds to TRBD1 (6 bases). Trimming took 5 bases from V and 8 from J, leaving 15 bases between them. This CDR3 is 13 amino acids long. Germline assignment: CDR1 LNHDA and CDR2 SQIVND (reference sequence). Complete variable domain (other parts from reference TRBV19 and TRBJ1-2): DGGITQSPKYLFRKEGQNVTLSCEQNLNHDAMYWYRQDPGQGLRLIYYSQIVNDFQKGDIAEGYSVSREKKESFPLTVTSAQKNPTAFYLCASSSRAGAGYTFGSGTRLTVV.